This entry features one T cell receptor (beta chain) sequence. Its antigen is currently not known. No base qualities exist here, and no much larger clone lies one base off it. The data stem from a study of control samples from healthy donors and cancer patients (dated by TCRdb to the early 2020s). The library relied on the immunoSEQ multiplex PCR assay. TCRdb obtained this table from immuneACCESS and retained in-frame rearrangements with V and J assigned. These tables miss some clones; where compared with another copy, unresolved V genes account for less than half of the shortfall, and the remainder is unexplained. Here the sample has some 49,000 clones; 90% to 95% occur a single time. The ten largest account for just under 0.8% of the sample. The cysteine opens and the phenylalanine closes a CDR3 of 15 amino acids. Only CDR3 DNA is held: 45 bases, read in frame from base 1. The germline V gene (reference sequence) supplies CDR1 SEHNR and CDR2 FQNEAQ. From V the trimming removes 7 bases and from J it removes 5 bases, while the gene matches leave 5 bases of the junction unaccounted for.

The sequence links TRBV7-9 to TRBJ2-2, and TRBD2 matches 12 of the central bases. The clonotype was recovered from a man under 40 with colorectal cancer. The sequencing input was PBMCs. Here the CDR3 is given as CASTGLAGMTGELFF. The bases are TGTGCCAGCACCGGACTAGCGGGGATGACCGGGGAGCTGTTTTTT.